A selection of T cell receptor beta chains follows, all from one sample in a study of T-cell memory formation after mild COVID-19. MiXCR was run by TCRdb on the 5' RACE reads, yielding one entry per CDR3 protein. The table has roughly 580,000 distinct CDR3 sequences, roughly 17% seen once. Sequenced: PBMCs or a T cell subset sorted from them (not recorded which). The receptors originated from an adult woman who had mild COVID-19 (a few samples of this study predate the infection). Cell type and time point are not known. The CDR3 runs from the conserved cysteine through the conserved F or W. Each record gives: J gene, V gene, CDR3 protein.

J gene: TRBJ2-1
V gene: TRBV7-9
CDR3 protein: CAGSLATGLTDNEQFF

J gene: TRBJ2-7
V gene: TRBV6-6
CDR3 protein: CASSPGAGTEQYF

J gene: TRBJ1-2
V gene: TRBV9
CDR3 protein: CASSVEGMGYGYTF

J gene: TRBJ2-1
V gene: TRBV5-1
CDR3 protein: CASSLSPLSGSYNEQFF

J gene: TRBJ1-2
V gene: TRBV7-2
CDR3 protein: CASSLEQGYGYTF

J gene: TRBJ2-7
V gene: TRBV3-1
CDR3 protein: CASRAAASYEQYF

J gene: TRBJ2-1
V gene: TRBV7-2
CDR3 protein: CASSPGRGNEQFF

J gene: TRBJ2-7
V gene: TRBV7-9
CDR3 protein: CASSSGLNYEQYF

J gene: TRBJ2-7
V gene: TRBV28
CDR3 protein: CASSSPSRTGSSYEQYF

J gene: TRBJ1-2
V gene: TRBV5-5
CDR3 protein: CASSSLGQGLDGYTF

J gene: TRBJ2-1
V gene: TRBV20-1
CDR3 protein: CSASTFYNEQFF

J gene: TRBJ2-1
V gene: TRBV20-1
CDR3 protein: CSARDPRGRARHEQFF

J gene: TRBJ2-5
V gene: TRBV19
CDR3 protein: CASSIAGTEKETQYF

J gene: TRBJ1-6
V gene: TRBV12-3/TRBV12-4
CDR3 protein: CASSPTDRGRLSLHF

J gene: TRBJ2-3
V gene: TRBV4-2
CDR3 protein: CASSQESTLATDTQYF

J gene: TRBJ2-7
V gene: TRBV10-3
CDR3 protein: CAIREPDSYEQYF

J gene: TRBJ1-2
V gene: TRBV20-1
CDR3 protein: CSAGLGYTF

J gene: TRBJ2-5
V gene: TRBV5-1
CDR3 protein: CASSPGGGLETQYF

J gene: TRBJ1-1
V gene: TRBV7-3
CDR3 protein: CASSLGGGMPFF

J gene: TRBJ2-3
V gene: TRBV4-3
CDR3 protein: CASSQGRTRNTDTQYF

J gene: TRBJ2-3
V gene: TRBV7-3
CDR3 protein: CASSSGVAGALTDTQYF

J gene: TRBJ1-5
V gene: TRBV12-3/TRBV12-4
CDR3 protein: CATQGAHNQPQHF